This T cell receptor (beta chain) was identified in a study of T cell repertoires in cytomegalovirus infection. Turning to the study itself: Public signatures in TCR beta pointed to CMV infection and matching HLA type. Findings and limits, study-wide: Individuals carrying CMV plus the relevant HLA were identified by cumulative frequency of public TCR beta families. Clonotype analysis showed dominance of the ex vivo response by HLA-C-restricted CMV-specific TCR beta clonotypes.

The count of this clonotype is one. What it binds is unknown. Its ends do not fully match the called genes, so a read error is possible. TCRdb reprocessed the reads with MiXCR, giving one entry per CDR3 protein. Among approximately 630,000 distinct CDR3 sequences listed, 20% to 25% were seen once. This receptor was taken from a human donor in good health (CMV status not recorded). Some clones in this sample may be carry-over from other donors' samples. The sequencing sample was made of CD8+ T cells from PBMCs.

The DNA of the CDR3 is TGTGCCACCAACAGAGATACAAGGGCTGGGGCCAACGTCCTGACTTTC. Protein: CATNRDTRAGANVLTF. This rearrangement joins TRBV15 to TRBJ2-6, with D unresolved. The CDR3 runs 16 residues. Germline V CDR1 and CDR2: LNHNV, YYDKDF (reference sequence).